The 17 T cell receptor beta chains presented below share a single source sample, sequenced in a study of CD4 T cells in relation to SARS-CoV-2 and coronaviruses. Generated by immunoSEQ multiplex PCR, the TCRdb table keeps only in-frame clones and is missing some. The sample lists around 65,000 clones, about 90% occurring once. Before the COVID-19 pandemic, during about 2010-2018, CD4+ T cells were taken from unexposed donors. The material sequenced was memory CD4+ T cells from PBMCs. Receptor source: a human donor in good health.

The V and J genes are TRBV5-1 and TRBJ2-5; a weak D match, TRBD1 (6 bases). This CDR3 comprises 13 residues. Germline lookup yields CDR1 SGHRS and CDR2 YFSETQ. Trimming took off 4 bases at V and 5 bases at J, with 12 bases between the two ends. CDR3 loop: CASSPGQSETQYF. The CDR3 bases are TGCGCCAGCAGCCCCGGACAGAGCGAGACCCAGTACTTC.

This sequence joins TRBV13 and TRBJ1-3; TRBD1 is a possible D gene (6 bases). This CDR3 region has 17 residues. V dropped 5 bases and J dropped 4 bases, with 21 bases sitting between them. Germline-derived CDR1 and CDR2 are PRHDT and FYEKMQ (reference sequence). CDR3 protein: CASSGPAWQGKGNTIYF. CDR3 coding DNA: TGTGCCAGCAGCGGGCCCGCATGGCAGGGGAAAGGAAACACCATATATTTT.

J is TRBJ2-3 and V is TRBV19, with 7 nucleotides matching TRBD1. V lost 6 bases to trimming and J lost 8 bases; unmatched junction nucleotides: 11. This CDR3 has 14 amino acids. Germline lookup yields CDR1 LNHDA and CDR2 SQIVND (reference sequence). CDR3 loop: CASSSPTGLGTQYF. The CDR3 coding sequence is TGTGCCAGTAGCTCCCCGACAGGGTTGGGTACGCAGTATTTT.

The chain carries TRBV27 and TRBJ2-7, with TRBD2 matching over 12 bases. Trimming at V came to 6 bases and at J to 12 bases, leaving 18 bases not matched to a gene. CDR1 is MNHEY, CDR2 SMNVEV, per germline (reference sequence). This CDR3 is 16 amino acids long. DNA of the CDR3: TGTGCCAGCAGCCCCGGACTAGCGGGGAACCCTGTTCGGGGGTACTTC. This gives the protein CASSPGLAGNPVRGYF.

The CDR3 bases are TGTGCCAGCTCACCGACGGGAATTGGATCTGGGGCCAACGTCCTGACTTTC. Residues: CASSPTGIGSGANVLTF. The chain has TRBV18 and TRBJ2-6; perhaps TRBD2 as D (5 bases). V was clipped by 3 bases and J by 1 base, with 13 bases between them. This CDR3 contains 17 residues. Looked up from germline, CDR1 is KGHSH and CDR2 is LQKENI.

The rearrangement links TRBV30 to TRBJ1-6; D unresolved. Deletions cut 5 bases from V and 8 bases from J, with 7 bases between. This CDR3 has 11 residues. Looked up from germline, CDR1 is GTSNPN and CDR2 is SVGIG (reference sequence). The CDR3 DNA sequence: TGTGCCTGGTCCAAGTATTCACCCCTCCACTTT. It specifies CAWSKYSPLHF.

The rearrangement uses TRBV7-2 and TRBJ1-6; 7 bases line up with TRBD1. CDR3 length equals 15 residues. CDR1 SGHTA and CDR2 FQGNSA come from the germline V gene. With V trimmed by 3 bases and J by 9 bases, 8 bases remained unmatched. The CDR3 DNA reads TGTGCCAGCAGCTTCGTCACAGGGGAGGGTTCACCCCTCCACTTT. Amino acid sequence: CASSFVTGEGSPLHF.

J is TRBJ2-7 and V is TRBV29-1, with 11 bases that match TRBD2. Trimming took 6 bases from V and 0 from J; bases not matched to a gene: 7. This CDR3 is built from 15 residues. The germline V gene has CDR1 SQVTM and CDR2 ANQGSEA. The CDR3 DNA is TGCAGCGTGGGGGGACTAGCGGCTCACTCCTACGAGCAGTACTTC. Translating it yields CSVGGLAAHSYEQYF.

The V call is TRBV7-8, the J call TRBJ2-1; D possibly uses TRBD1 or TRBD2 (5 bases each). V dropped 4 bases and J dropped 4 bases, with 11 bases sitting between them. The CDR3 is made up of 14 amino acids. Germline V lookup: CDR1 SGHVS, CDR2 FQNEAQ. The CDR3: CASSSGPEYNEQFF. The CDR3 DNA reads TGTGCCAGCAGCTCGGGACCAGAATACAATGAGCAGTTCTTC.

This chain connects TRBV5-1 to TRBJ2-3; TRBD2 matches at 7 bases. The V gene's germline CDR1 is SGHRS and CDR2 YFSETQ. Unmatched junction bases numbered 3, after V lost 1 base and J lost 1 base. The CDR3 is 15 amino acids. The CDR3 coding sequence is TGCGCCAGCAGCTTGCTAACTAGCGGCACAGATACGCAGTATTTT. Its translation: CASSLLTSGTDTQYF.

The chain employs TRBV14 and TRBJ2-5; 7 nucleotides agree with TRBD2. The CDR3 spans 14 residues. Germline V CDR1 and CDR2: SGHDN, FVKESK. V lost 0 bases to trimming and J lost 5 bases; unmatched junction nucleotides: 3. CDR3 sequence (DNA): TGTGCCAGCAGCCAAGAGACTAGCTGGGAGACCCAGTACTTC. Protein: CASSQETSWETQYF.

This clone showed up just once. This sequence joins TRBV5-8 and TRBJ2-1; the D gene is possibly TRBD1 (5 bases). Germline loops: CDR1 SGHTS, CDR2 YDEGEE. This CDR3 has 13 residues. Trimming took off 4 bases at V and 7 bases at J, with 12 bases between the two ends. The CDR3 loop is CASSTTGFNEQFF. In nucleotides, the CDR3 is TGTGCCAGCAGCACAACAGGATTTAATGAGCAGTTCTTC. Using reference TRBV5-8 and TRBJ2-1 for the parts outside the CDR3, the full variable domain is EAGVTQSPTHLIKTRGQQATLRCSPISGHTSVYWYQQALGLGLQFLLWYDEGEERNRGNFPPRFSGRQFPNYSSELNVNALELEDSALYLCASSTTGFNEQFFGPGTRLTVL.

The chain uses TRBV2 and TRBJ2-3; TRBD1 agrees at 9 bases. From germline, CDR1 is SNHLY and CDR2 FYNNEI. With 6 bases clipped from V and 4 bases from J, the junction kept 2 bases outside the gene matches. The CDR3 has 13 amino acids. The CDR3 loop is CASSGTGSDTQYF. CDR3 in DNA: TGTGCCAGCAGCGGGACAGGGTCAGATACGCAGTATTTT.

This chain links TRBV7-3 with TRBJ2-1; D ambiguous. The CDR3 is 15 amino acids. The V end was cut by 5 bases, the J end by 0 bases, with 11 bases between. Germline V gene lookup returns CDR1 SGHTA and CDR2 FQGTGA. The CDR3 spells CASSPMATSYNEQFF. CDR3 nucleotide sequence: TGTGCCAGCAGCCCGATGGCTACCTCCTACAATGAGCAGTTCTTC.

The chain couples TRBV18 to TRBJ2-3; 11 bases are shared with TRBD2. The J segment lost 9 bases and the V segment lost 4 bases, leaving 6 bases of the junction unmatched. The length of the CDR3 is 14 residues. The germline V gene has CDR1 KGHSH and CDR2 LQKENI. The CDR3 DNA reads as TGTGCCAGCTCACTTAGCGGGAGGGCCGGCACGCAGTATTTT. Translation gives CASSLSGRAGTQYF.

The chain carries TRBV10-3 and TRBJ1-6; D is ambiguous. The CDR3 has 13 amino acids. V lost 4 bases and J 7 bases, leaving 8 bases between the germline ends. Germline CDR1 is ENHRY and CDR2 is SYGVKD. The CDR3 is CAISAGQNSPLHF. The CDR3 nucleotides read TGTGCCATCAGTGCCGGGCAAAATTCACCCCTCCACTTT.

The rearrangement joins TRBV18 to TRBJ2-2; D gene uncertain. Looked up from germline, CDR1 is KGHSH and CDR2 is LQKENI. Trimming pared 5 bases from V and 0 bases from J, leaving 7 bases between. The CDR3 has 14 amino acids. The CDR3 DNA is TGTGCCAGCTCATACCAGGCGAACACCGGGGAGCTGTTTTTT. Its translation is CASSYQANTGELFF.